This TCR beta chain was observed in a study of blood T cell repertoires in COVID-19. CDR3 length equals 14 residues. CDR1 is SGHAT, CDR2 FQNNGV, per germline. V lost 7 bases and J lost 10, with 17 bases in between. A COVID-19 case had been met by exposed participants during the 2 weeks before study entry. Authors' methods: From reference gene primer amplification, estimates of nucleated cell counts were derived. TCRdb keeps only in-frame clones here, not all; method: immunoSEQ multiplex PCR. The V and J calls and clone size are taken from that table; D and trimming were inferred from the DNA. The table includes hundreds of thousands of clones, around 85% detected once.

This TCR was sampled from a woman in her twenties or thirties who had been exposed to COVID-19. Material for sequencing was PBMCs or T cells enriched from blood (not recorded which). V and J are TRBV11-2 and TRBJ1-6, with a tentative D call TRBD1 (5 bases). CDR3 coding DNA: TGTGCCAGCACCACCCTGCAGGGTGGGTCACCCCTCCACTTT. This encodes CASTTLQGGSPLHF.